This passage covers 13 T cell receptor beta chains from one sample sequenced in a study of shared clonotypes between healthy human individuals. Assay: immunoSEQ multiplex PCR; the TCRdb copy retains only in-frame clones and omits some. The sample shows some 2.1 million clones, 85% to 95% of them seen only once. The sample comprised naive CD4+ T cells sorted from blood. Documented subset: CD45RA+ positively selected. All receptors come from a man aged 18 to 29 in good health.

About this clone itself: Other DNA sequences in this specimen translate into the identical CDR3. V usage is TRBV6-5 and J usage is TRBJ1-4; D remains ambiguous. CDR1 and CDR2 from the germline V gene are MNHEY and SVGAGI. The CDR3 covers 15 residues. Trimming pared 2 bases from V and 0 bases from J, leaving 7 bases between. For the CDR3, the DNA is TGTGCCAGCAGTTACGGGTTTGCAACTAATGAAAAACTGTTTTTT. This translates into CASSYGFATNEKLFF.

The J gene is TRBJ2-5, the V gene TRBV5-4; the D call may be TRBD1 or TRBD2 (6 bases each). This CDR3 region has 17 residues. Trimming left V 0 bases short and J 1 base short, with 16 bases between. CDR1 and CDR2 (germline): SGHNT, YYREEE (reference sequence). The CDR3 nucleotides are TGTGCCAGCAGCTTGGCTGATGGGGGGCCGGTCCAAGAGACCCAGTACTTC. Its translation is CASSLADGGPVQETQYF.

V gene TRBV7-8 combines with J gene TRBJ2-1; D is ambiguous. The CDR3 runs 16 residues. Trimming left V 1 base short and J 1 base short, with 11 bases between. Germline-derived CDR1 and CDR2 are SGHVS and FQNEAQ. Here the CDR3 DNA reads TGTGCCAGCAGCTTAGGGGGTCCCATATCCTACAATGAGCAGTTCTTC. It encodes CASSLGGPISYNEQFF.

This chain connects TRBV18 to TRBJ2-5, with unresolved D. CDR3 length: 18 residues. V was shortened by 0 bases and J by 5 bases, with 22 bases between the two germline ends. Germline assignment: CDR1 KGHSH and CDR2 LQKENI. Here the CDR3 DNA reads TGTGCCAGCTCACCACCCCGCGGCTTGGCAGCACCGGAGGAGACCCAGTACTTC. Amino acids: CASSPPRGLAAPEETQYF. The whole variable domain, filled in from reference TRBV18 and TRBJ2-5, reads NAGVMQNPRHLVRRRGQEARLRCSPMKGHSHVYWYRQLPEEGLKFMVYLQKENIIDESGMPKERFSAEFPKEGPSILRIQQVVRGDSAAYFCASSPPRGLAAPEETQYFGPGTRLLVL.

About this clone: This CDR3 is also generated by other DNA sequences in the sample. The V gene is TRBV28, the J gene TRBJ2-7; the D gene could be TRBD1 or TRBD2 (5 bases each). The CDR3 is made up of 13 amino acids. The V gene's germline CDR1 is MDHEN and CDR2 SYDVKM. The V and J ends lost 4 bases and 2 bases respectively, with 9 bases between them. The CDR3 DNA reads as TGTGCCAGCAGTTGGGACGGGCCCTACGAGCAGTACTTC. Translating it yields CASSWDGPYEQYF.

The CDR3, as DNA: TGTGCCAGCAGTAGCCTAGGGGTCTCTGGAAACACCATATATTTT. It specifies CASSSLGVSGNTIYF. The J gene is TRBJ1-3, the V gene TRBV27, with D possibly being TRBD1 (5 bases). This CDR3 is 15 amino acids long. CDR1 is MNHEY, CDR2 SMNVEV, per germline (reference sequence). The V and J ends lost 5 bases and 0 bases respectively, with 11 bases between them.

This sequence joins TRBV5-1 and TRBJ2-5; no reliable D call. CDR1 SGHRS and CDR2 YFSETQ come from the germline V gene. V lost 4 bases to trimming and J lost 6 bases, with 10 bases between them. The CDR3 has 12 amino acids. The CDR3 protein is CASSPSTQTQYF. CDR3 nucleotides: TGCGCCAGCAGCCCAAGTACTCAGACCCAGTACTTC.

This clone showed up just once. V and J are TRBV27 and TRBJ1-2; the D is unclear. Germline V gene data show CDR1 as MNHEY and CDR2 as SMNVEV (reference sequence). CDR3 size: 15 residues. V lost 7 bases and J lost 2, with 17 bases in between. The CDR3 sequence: CASKRPSDGNYGYTF. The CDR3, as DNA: TGTGCCAGCAAGCGCCCGTCGGATGGAAACTATGGCTACACCTTC.

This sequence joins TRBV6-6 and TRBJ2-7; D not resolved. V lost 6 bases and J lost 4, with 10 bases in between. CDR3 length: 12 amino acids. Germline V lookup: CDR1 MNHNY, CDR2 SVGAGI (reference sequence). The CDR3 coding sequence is TGTGCCAGCAGGTTTGAGAGGTACGAGCAGTACTTC. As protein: CASRFERYEQYF.

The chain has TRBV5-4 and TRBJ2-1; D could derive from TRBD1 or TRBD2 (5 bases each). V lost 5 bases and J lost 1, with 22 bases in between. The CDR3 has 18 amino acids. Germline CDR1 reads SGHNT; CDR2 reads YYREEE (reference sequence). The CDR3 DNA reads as TGTGCCAGCAGTCCGGTTCTATCCGGGACCTCGTCCTACAATGAGCAGTTCTTC. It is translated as CASSPVLSGTSSYNEQFF.

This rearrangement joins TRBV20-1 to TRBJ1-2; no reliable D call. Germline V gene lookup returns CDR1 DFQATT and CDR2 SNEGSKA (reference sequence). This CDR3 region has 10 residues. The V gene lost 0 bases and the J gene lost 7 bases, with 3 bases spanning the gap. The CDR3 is CSARDIGYTF. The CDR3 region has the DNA TGCAGTGCTAGAGATATTGGCTACACCTTC.

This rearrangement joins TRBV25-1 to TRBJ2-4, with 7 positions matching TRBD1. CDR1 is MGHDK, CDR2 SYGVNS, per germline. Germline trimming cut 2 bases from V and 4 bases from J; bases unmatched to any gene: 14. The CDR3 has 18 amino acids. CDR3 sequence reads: CASSEDLRPGTEKNIQYF. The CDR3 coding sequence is TGTGCCAGCAGTGAAGATTTACGTCCCGGGACAGAAAAAAACATTCAGTACTTC.

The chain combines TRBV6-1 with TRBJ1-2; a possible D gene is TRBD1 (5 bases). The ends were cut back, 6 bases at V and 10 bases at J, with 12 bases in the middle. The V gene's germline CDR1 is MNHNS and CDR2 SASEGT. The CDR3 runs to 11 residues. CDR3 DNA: TGTGCCAGCAGGGGGGAGGGAGACTACACCTTC. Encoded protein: CASRGEGDYTF.